Each of the 16 T cell receptor beta chains below was sequenced from the same sample in a study of blood T cell repertoires in COVID-19. The protocol was immunoSEQ multiplex PCR, while the TCRdb copy is restricted to in-frame clones and leaves out a portion. The repertoire holds about 45,000 clones, with 85% to 90% as singletons. The sequenced sample consisted of peripheral blood. These receptors originate from a human donor in a cohort sampled during active COVID-19.

The chain couples TRBV27 to TRBJ2-7, with 8 bases fitting TRBD2. The CDR3 is 14 residues long. Looked up from germline, CDR1 is MNHEY and CDR2 is SMNVEV (reference sequence). Germline trimming cut 5 bases from V and 2 bases from J; bases unmatched to any gene: 5. The DNA of the CDR3 is TGTGCCAGCAGTCCCCAGCGGGGGCCCTACGAGCAGTACTTC. Translation gives CASSPQRGPYEQYF.

The chain carries TRBV4-1 and TRBJ1-4; D remains unclear. Germline lookup yields CDR1 MGHRA and CDR2 YSYEKL. The V end was cut by 0 bases, the J end by 4 bases, with 18 bases between. The CDR3 is 18 residues long. The CDR3 sequence: CASSQDSPRRAINEKLFF. The CDR3 DNA sequence: TGCGCCAGCAGCCAAGATTCCCCCCGGAGGGCTATTAATGAAAAACTGTTTTTT.

The chain has TRBV6-5 and TRBJ2-3, with D unclear. Trimming took 6 bases from V and 6 from J, leaving 10 bases between them. CDR3 length: 12 residues. Germline CDR1 and CDR2: MNHEY and SVGAGI. This chain's CDR3 is CASRRDSDTQYF. In DNA form, the CDR3 reads TGTGCCAGCAGACGTGACTCGGATACGCAGTATTTT.

V gene TRBV28 combines with J gene TRBJ2-5, with 10 positions matching TRBD1. The CDR3 spans 14 residues. V gave up 6 bases and J gave up 5 bases; unmatched junction bases: 6. Looked up from germline, CDR1 is MDHEN and CDR2 is SYDVKM. CDR3 DNA sequence: TGTGCCAGCAGCGGGACAGGGGACGTGGAGACCCAGTACTTC. This gives the protein CASSGTGDVETQYF.

The rearrangement links TRBV29-1 to TRBJ1-2; 7 nucleotides line up with TRBD1. CDR1 and CDR2 from the germline V gene are SQVTM and ANQGSEA. V lost 7 bases to trimming and J lost 8 bases; unmatched junction nucleotides: 7. CDR3 length: 11 amino acids. CDR3 protein: CSAGQEGGYTF. The DNA of the CDR3 is TGCAGCGCCGGACAGGAAGGCGGCTACACCTTC.

V usage is TRBV5-1 and J usage is TRBJ2-1, with 8 bases fitting TRBD1. The V segment lost 5 bases and the J segment 5 bases; nucleotides outside the gene matches: 9. CDR1 is SGHRS, CDR2 YFSETQ, per germline. The CDR3 consists of 15 residues. CDR3 sequence reads: CASRSGQGINNEQFF. The CDR3 region has the DNA TGCGCCAGCAGATCTGGACAGGGTATCAACAATGAGCAGTTCTTC.

V is TRBV3-1 (or the pseudogene TRBV3-2) and J is TRBJ1-4; TRBD1 matches at 7 bases. Looked up from germline, CDR1 is LGHDT and CDR2 is YNNKEL (reference sequence). V gave up 4 bases and J gave up 8 bases; unmatched junction bases: 10. The CDR3 sequence is 15 residues long. CDR3 amino acids: CASSPETGFQEKLFF. The CDR3 DNA is TGTGCCAGCAGCCCAGAGACAGGGTTCCAGGAAAAACTGTTTTTT.

The chain has TRBV6-5 and TRBJ2-7, with TRBD2 matching over 8 bases. This CDR3 spans 15 amino acids. Germline lookup yields CDR1 MNHEY and CDR2 SVGAGI. V shed 7 bases, J shed 6 bases, and the junction held 14 bases outside the gene matches. The CDR3 protein is CASTRSGGGWGEQYF. In DNA form, the CDR3 reads TGTGCCAGCACCCGGAGCGGGGGCGGGTGGGGCGAGCAGTACTTC.

The chain has TRBV7-6 and TRBJ2-2, with D unresolved. V lost 3 bases and J lost 3, with 8 bases in between. CDR3 length: 14 residues. Germline V lookup: CDR1 SGHVS, CDR2 FNYEAQ. DNA for the CDR3: TGTGCCAGCAGCTTTTTAGATGACACCGGGGAGCTGTTTTTT. This translates into CASSFLDDTGELFF.

V usage is TRBV5-1 and J usage is TRBJ1-5; no definite D call. The ends were cut back, 0 bases at V and 1 base at J, with 5 bases in the middle. CDR1 is SGHRS, CDR2 YFSETQ, per germline. The CDR3 loop spans 14 amino acids. CDR3 DNA: TGCGCCAGCAGCTTGGGCGGAAGCAATCAGCCCCAGCATTTT. Residues: CASSLGGSNQPQHF.

The CDR3: CSARTGGLSTDTQYF. CDR3 in DNA: TGCAGCGCCCGGACAGGAGGGCTTTCCACAGATACGCAGTATTTT. The chain joins TRBV29-1 to TRBJ2-3, with a tentative D call TRBD1 (7 bases). CDR3 length: 15 amino acids. V lost 7 bases and J 2 bases, leaving 19 bases between the germline ends. Germline V gives CDR1 SQVTM, CDR2 ANQGSEA.

The chain combines TRBV3-1 (or the pseudogene TRBV3-2) with TRBJ1-2; 8 bases match TRBD1. This CDR3 spans 16 amino acids. The V and J ends lost 2 bases and 2 bases, in that order; junction bases with no gene match: 7. In germline, CDR1 is LGHDT, CDR2 YNNKEL (reference sequence). CDR3 DNA: TGTGCCAGCAGCCAAAATGGACAGGGACGAAACTATGGCTACACCTTC. Residues: CASSQNGQGRNYGYTF.

This clone was detected a few times. This chain uses TRBV11-3 with TRBJ2-5; 12 bases align to TRBD2. The trim removed 3 bases at V and 4 bases at J, leaving 9 bases unmatched. The CDR3 runs to 17 residues. Germline CDR1 is SGHNT and CDR2 is YENEEA. CDR3 nucleotides: TGTGCCAGCAGCTTGGGGATGACTAGCGGGGGTTTAGAGACCCAGTACTTC. Amino acids: CASSLGMTSGGLETQYF.

The chain links TRBV7-9 to TRBJ2-2; 7 bases agree with TRBD2. The CDR3 sequence is 16 residues long. J lost 1 base, V lost 1 base, and 3 bases had no gene match. The germline CDR1 and CDR2 sequences are SEHNR and FQNEAQ (reference sequence). Here the CDR3 reads CASSLEKRGNTGELFF. For the CDR3, the DNA is TGTGCCAGCAGCTTAGAAAAGCGGGGGAACACCGGGGAGCTGTTTTTT.

This clone showed up just once. The chain carries TRBV4-1 and TRBJ2-5, with 8 bases aligning to TRBD2. Germline values: CDR1 MGHRA, CDR2 YSYEKL. The CDR3 runs 16 residues. The ends lost 0 bases at V and 2 bases at J; junction bases unmatched: 5. CDR3: CASSQEVSGAQETQYF. The CDR3 nucleotides read TGCGCCAGCAGCCAAGAGGTTAGCGGGGCACAAGAGACCCAGTACTTC.

This chain links TRBV7-8 with TRBJ1-5; 7 positions match TRBD1. The CDR3 is 15 residues long. V lost 5 bases and J lost 10; bases outside the gene matches: 14. The germline gives CDR1 SGHVS, CDR2 FQNEAQ. The chain's CDR3 is CASSPPDRVLNPQHF. The CDR3 DNA reads as TGTGCCAGCAGCCCCCCCGACAGGGTCCTTAATCCCCAGCATTTT.